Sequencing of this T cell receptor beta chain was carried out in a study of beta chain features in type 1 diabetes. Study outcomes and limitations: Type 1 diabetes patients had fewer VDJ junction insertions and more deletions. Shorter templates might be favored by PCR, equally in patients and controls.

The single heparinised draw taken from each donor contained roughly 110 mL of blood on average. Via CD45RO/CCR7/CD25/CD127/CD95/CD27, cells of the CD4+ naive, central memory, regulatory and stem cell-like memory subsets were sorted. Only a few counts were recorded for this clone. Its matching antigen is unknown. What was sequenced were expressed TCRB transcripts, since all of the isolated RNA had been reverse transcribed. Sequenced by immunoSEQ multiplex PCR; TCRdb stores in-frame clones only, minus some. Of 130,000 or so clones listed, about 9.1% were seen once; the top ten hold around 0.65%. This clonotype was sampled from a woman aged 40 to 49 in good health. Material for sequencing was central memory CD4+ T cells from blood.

CDR3 in DNA: TGTGCCAGCAGCTTATCAAACGGGGAGCTGTTTTTT. Amino acids: CASSLSNGELFF. V gene TRBV7-6 combines with J gene TRBJ2-2; no clear D gene. The CDR3 contains 12 residues. Trimming pared 2 bases from V and 7 bases from J, leaving 5 bases between. CDR1 and CDR2 from the germline V gene are SGHVS and FNYEAQ. Variable domain in full (rest from reference TRBV7-6 and TRBJ2-2): GAGVSQSPRYKVTKRGQDVALRCDPISGHVSLYWYRQALGQGPEFLTYFNYEAQQDKSGLPNDRFSAERPEGSISTLTIQRTEQRDSAMYRCASSLSNGELFFGEGSRLTVL.